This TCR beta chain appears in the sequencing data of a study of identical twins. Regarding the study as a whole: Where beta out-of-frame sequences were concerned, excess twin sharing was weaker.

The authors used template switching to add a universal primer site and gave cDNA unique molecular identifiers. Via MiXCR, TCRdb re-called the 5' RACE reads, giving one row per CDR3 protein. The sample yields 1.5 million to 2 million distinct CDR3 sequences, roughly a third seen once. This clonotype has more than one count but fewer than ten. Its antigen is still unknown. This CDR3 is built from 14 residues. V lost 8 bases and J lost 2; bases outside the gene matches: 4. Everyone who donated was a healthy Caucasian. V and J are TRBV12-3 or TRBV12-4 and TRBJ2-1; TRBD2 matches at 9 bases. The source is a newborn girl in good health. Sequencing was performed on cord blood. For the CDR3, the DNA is TGTGCCAGCTACGGGACTAGCACCTACAATGAGCAGTTCTTC. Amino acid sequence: CASYGTSTYNEQFF.